Included here is one T cell receptor beta chain sequence, with context. This clonotype was seen a few times. Its cognate antigen has yet to be identified. Per-base qualities were not stored, and no clone one base away is much larger. This sample was sequenced with an Illumina HiSeq 1500. TCRdb passed the public sequencing reads through fastp at Q25 and MiXCR, retaining productive beta sequences. Every distinct CDR3 protein forms one entry, paired with its most common genes and DNA. The table for this sample lists about 100,000 distinct CDR3 sequences; 20% to 30% of them were counted only once. Of the sample, 30% to 40% is held by the ten largest clones. This entry comes from a study of T cell repertoires in cytomegalovirus infection (dated by TCRdb to between 2017 and 2020). With regard to the full study: Donor HLA type was relevant to the analysis, because carriage of CMV infection together with the matching HLA type was indicated by public TCR beta signatures.

Findings and caveats that apply to the study as a whole: The ex vivo response was dominated by HLA-C-restricted CMV-specific TCR beta clonotypes, which also provided the single most frequent clonotype in two of eight donors. Carriers of CMV infection plus the relevant HLA type were discriminated by the cumulative frequency of public TCR beta family members in the study cohort and in an independent roughly 340-donor cohort.

Trimming removed 9 bases from V and 1 base from J, leaving 7 bases between the germline ends. The germline V gene (reference sequence) supplies CDR1 LNHDA and CDR2 SQIVND. From the cysteine through the phenylalanine, the CDR3 covers 12 amino acids. Only CDR3 DNA is held: 36 bases, read in frame from base 1. The sequence links TRBV19 to TRBJ2-1; the D gene identity is not certain. Sequences were obtained from CD8+ T cells from PBMCs. The origin of this receptor is a human donor in good health (CMV status not recorded). Some clones in this sample may be carry-over from other donors' samples. The DNA sequence is as follows: TGTGCCAGCCGGGTGTCCTACAATGAGCAGTTCTTC. Translated, this gives CASRVSYNEQFF.